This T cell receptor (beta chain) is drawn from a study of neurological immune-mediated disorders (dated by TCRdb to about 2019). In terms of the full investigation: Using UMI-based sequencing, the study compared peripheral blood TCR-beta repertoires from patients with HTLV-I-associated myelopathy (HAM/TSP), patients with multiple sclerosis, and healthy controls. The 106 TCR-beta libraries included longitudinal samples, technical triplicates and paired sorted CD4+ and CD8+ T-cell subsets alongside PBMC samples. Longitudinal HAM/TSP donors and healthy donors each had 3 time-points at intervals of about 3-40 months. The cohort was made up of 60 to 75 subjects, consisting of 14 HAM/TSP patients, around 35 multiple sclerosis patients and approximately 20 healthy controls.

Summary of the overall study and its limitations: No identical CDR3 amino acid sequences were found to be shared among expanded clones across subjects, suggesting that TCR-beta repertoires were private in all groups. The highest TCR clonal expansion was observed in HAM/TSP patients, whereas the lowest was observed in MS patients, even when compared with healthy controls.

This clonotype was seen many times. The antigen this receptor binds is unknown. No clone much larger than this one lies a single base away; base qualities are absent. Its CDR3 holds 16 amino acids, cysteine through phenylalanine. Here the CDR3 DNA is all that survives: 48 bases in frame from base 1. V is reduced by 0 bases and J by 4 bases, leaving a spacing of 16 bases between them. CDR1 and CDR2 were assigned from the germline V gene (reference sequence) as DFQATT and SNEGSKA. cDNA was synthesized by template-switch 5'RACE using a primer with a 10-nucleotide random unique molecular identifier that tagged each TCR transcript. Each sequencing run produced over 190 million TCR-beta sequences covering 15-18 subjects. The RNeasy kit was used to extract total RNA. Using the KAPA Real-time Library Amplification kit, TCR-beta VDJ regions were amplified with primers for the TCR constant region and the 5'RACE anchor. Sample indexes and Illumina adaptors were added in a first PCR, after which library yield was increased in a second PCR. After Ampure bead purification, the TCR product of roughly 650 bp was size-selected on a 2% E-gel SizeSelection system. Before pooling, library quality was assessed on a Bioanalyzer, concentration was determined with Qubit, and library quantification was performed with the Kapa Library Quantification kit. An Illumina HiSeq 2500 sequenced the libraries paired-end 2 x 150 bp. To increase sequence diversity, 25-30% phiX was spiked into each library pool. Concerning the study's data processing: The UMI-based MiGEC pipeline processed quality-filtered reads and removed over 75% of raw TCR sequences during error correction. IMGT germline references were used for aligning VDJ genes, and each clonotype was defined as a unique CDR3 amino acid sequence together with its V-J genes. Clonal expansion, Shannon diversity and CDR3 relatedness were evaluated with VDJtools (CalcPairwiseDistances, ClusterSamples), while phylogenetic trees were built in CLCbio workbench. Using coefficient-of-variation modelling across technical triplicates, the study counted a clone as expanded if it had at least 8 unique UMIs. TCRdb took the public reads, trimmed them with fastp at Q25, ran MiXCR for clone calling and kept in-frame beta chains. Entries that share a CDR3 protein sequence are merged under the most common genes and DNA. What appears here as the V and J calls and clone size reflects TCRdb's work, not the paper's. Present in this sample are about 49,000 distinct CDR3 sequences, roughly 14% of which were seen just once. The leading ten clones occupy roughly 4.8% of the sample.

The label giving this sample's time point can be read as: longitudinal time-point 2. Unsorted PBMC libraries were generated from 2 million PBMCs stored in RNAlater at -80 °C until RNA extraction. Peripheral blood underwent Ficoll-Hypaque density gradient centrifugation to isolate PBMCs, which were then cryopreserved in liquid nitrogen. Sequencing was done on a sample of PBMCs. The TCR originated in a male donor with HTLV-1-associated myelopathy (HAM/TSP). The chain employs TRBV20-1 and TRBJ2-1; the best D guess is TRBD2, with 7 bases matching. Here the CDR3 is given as CSARDLGGRGYNEQFF. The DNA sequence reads TGCAGTGCTAGAGATCTGGGGGGGCGAGGGTACAATGAGCAGTTCTTC.